This T cell receptor (beta chain) was sequenced for a study of cytomegalovirus exposure and HLA in healthy donors (dated by TCRdb to about 2017). Context from the whole study: In an earlier analysis of approximately 640 of the donors, around 290 Gb of sequence data and roughly 100 million unique TCR beta sequences from about 180 million T cells were reported. Approximately 310 gigabases of sequencing data and 80 million or so unique TCR sequences were included in an early release covering around 600 HLA-typed donors. The genetic ancestry cluster associated with self-reported Caucasian donors included 81% of the approximately 410 genotyped donors. The study aimed to test whether cataloging public T cell receptors could reveal signatures of past pathogen exposure. The study profiled the T cell repertoires of hundreds of subjects by immunosequencing and related them to cytomegalovirus serostatus. Besides the first cohort of under 700 subjects, a separate validation cohort made up of roughly 130 different subjects was used. The study combined high-throughput TCR immunosequencing, statistical association of individual TCRs with disease status, and machine learning to predict cytomegalovirus infection status. A later analysis re-analyzed previously published TCR beta repertoires from about 730 donors and added high-resolution HLA genotyping to study TCR occurrence patterns. The later analysis used no new phenotypic data to find candidate immune exposures, relying instead on TCR beta sequences and their occurrence across donors. To decide whether each TCR beta V gene segment behaved as functional or pseudogenic, an earlier analysis of some 580 of the donors relied on high-throughput TCR beta sequencing. Donor age, sex, ethnicity and CMV serostatus were compiled together with the repertoire data. A later genetic analysis used genome-wide SNP genotypes for about 60% of the roughly 700 donors, treating that subset as a discovery cohort. Every repertoire in the discovery cohort had been generated on one and the same sequencing platform. HLA typing included class I and class II loci at four-digit resolution. Typing coverage differed by locus: A, B, C, DRB1 and DQB1 were typed in about 629-630 donors, DQA1 in about 510, DPA1 in some 610, and DPB1 in just under 490. About five DR-DQ haplotypes were treated as single units for association and clustering because of strong linkage in the cohort. On average, about 200,000 unique TCR beta nucleotide sequences were sequenced per donor among some 420 genotyped donors of the cohort, with roughly a sixth of those sequences being non-productive. What the work shows at the level of the full study, not this receptor alone: For the cohort, immune exposure information was limited to CMV serostatus. While some public TCRs were present in many individuals, most TCR sequences turned up only very rarely across donors. A further reported finding was that TCR beta sequences accurately predicted the HLA-A and HLA-B alleles for most subjects in the first cohort. In vitro tests confirmed that a few of the cytomegalovirus-associated TCR beta chains recognize cytomegalovirus antigens. Correlated functional status among segregating V segments might be attributable to linkage disequilibrium, but an unknown experimental factor could not be ruled out. A later genetic analysis associated a missense DCLRE1C variant with V-gene and J-gene trimming of TCR beta chains, and an independent cohort replicated the association. Broadly in line with IMGT annotations, most TCR beta V segments showed up in productive rearrangements about 87% or about 30% of the time in an earlier analysis of several hundred of the donors. Strong co-occurrence of HLA alleles, especially DR and DQ, made assigning TCR associations to individual alleles difficult. In a later analysis, TCR association rates were found to vary across HLA loci, with the most associated TCRs seen for DRB1 alleles and the fewest for HLA-C alleles. According to the authors, the approach could potentially be generalized to other disease states and immunological phenotypes. Compared with equally common non-associated chains, HLA-associated TCR beta chains in a later analysis were more clonally expanded and had lower generation probabilities. Because some donors lacked HLA typing at each locus, the association tests relied only on the typed subset. A later analysis found that most CMV-associated TCR beta chains appeared HLA-restricted, with HLA associations seemingly driven largely by CMV exposure. The cohort was sequenced for TCR beta chains only, and without alpha or paired-chain data the features that could be detected were limited. Roughly uniform sequencing depth across donors was assumed in presence/absence analyses, although this assumption may not hold. A group of highly shared sequence variants was considered likely to be a technical artifact of the sequencing pipeline. In a later analysis, several top co-occurrence clusters were reported to appear linked to parvovirus B19, influenza, CMV and Epstein-Barr virus. Specific HLA alleles were associated with more than 15,000 TCR beta sequences at a false discovery rate of 0.05 in a later analysis. In the study, some 180 TCR beta chains were listed as associated with cytomegalovirus. A later genetic analysis reported fewer N-insertions in productive TCRs among donors in an Asian-associated ancestry cluster than the roughly 700-donor mean. Cytomegalovirus status was reported to be diagnosed by the classifier with high specificity and sensitivity in both the original and validation cohorts. Because counts were too low, 15 to 20 rarely observed V segments, including chromosome 9 orphons, were excluded from the earlier analysis of around 590 of the donors.

A word on this clone: This receptor's antigen is unknown. There are no base qualities to consult, and no much larger clone falls within one base.

Libraries were built with the immunoSEQ multiplex PCR assay. For the multiplex PCR, a mixture combining 60 forward primers for TCR Vbeta segments and 13 reverse primers for TCR Jbeta segments was used. The CDR3 region of rearranged TCR beta genes was amplified from genomic DNA with a multiplex PCR assay. Amplified TCR beta libraries were sequenced as 87-base-pair reads on the Illumina HiSeq System. Turning to the authors' computational methods: A later analysis tallied roughly 80 million unique TCR beta chains across the approximately 670 repertoires, and some 10 million of those chains were shared by two or more donors. Raw reads were error-corrected and collapsed into unique sequences with a nearest-neighbor algorithm that merged closely related sequences to remove PCR and sequencing errors. Alignment of CDR3 sequences to IMGT reference sequences was used to assign V, D and J gene segments. For a sequence to be retained, a match of at least six nucleotides was required to both a V gene segment and a J gene segment. A rearrangement was called productive if the CDR3 had no stop codons and remained in frame with V and J, and every other rearrangement was called non-productive. CDR3 was defined by IMGT convention, running from the second conserved V-encoded cysteine to the conserved J-encoded phenylalanine. The earlier analysis of approximately 590 of the donors excluded any sequence lacking an unambiguous match to a single V gene segment. An earlier analysis of several hundred of the donors classified V segments as functional when productive rearrangements were above 56.7% and as segregating when the standard deviation between donors was above 5%. A statistical classification framework was built for diagnosing cytomegalovirus status from the catalog of TCR beta chain sequences. In a later analysis, TCR nucleotide sequences were compared against IMGT/GENE-DB human TR gene sequences so that V and J genes could be assigned. Using the TCRdist pipeline, a later analysis assigned CDR3 sequences along with most-parsimonious VDJ recombination scenarios. In a later analysis, each TCR beta chain was defined by its CDR3 amino acid sequence together with its V-gene family, and reads lacking a unique V-gene family were excluded. In a later analysis, several hundred highly shared, low-generation-probability nucleotide sequences were removed to address suspected cross-contamination and a sequencing artifact. A later analysis calculated a clonal expansion index for each public chain from normalized within-repertoire ranks of inferred template counts. In a later analysis, generation probabilities were computed with a VDJ recombination model fitted to out-of-frame rearrangements, and the resulting probabilities were checked against IGoR. Hypergeometric tests were used in a later analysis to score TCR-TCR, TCR-HLA and TCR-CMV co-occurrence, with a repertoire-size bias correction applied to the TCR pairs. A later analysis estimated false discovery rates by permuting HLA or CMV assignments 20 times. In a later analysis, co-occurring TCRs were grouped using DBSCAN, with TCRdist sequence similarity added in when clustering inside HLA-allele-positive subsets. Co-occurrence clustering excluded repertoires with fewer than 30,000 or more than 120,000 public chains, plus five with anomalous nucleotide sharing. What TCRdb holds here is the immuneACCESS table cut down to in-frame rearrangements. Part of the clones is not present; checked against another copy, under half of the missing clones reflect an unresolved V gene, and the others are unexplained. V, J and clone size reflect that table, while D and trimming were determined from the DNA. Within this sample are about 160,000 clones, with around 64% of them counted one time only. 2.8% of the sample is in the top ten clones.

The cohort was made up of 666 healthy bone marrow donors. At the time of sampling, all cohort members were nominally healthy, though unrecorded immune exposures were likely present. The donor was CMV seronegative and belonged to the group of 350 or so seronegative cohort members. Every donor gave a peripheral blood sample, and the peripheral blood mononuclear cells from that sample were used for TCR beta sequencing. Genomic DNA extraction from the blood cell samples was performed with the Qiagen DNeasy Blood Extraction Kit. The TCR sequence derives from a young woman in good health and CMV-seronegative. Sequencing was performed on PBMCs.

The CDR3 protein: CASSHGQGEKTGELFF. The nucleotide sequence is given as TGTGCCAGCAGCCATGGACAGGGGGAGAAAACCGGGGAGCTGTTTTTT. The V gene is TRBV7-9 and the J gene is TRBJ2-2, and 10 junctional nucleotides match TRBD1. CDR1 and CDR2 were assigned from the germline V gene (reference sequence) as SEHNR and FQNEAQ. The CDR3 starts with the cysteine, ends with the phenylalanine, and has 16 residues. Only the CDR3 DNA stays, 48 bases, in frame from base 1. The junction shows trimming of 5 bases on V and 5 bases on J, and the gene matches do not reach 8 bases of it.